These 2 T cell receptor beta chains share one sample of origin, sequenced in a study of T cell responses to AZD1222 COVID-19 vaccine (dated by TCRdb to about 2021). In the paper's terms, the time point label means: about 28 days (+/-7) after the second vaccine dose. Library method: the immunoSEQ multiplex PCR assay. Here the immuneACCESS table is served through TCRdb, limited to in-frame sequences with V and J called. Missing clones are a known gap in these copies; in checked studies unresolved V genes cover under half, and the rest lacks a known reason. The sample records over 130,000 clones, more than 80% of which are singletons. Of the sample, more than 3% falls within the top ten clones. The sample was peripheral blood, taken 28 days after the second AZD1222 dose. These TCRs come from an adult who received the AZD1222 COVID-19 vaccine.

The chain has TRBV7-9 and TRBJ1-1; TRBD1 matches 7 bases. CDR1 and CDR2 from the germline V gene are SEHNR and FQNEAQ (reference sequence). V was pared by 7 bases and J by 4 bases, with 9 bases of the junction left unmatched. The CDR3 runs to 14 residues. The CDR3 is CASIIWDRSTEAFF. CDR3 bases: TGTGCCAGCATCATTTGGGACAGATCCACTGAAGCTTTCTTT.

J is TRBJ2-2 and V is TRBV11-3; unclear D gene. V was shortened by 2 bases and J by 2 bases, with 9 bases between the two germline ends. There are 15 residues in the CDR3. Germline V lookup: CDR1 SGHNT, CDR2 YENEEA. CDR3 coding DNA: TGTGCCAGCAGCTTAAGTGGCCTCAACACCGGGGAGCTGTTTTTT. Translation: CASSLSGLNTGELFF.